Detailed here is one TCR beta chain. Clones were sequenced by immunoSEQ multiplex PCR, and TCRdb holds only the in-frame ones, with some missing. Here the sample spans some 86,000 clones, 80% to 95% being singletons. The CDR3 consists of 13 residues. V lost 3 bases and J 7 bases, leaving 10 bases between the germline ends. CDR1 and CDR2 (germline): MGHRA, YSYEKL. The data were obtained in a study of OX40 agonist ivuxolimab in advanced cancers. This clonotype originated in an adult with an advanced solid tumor such as melanoma, head and neck, liver or kidney cancer. The specimen was CD4+ or CD8+ T cells sorted from blood, collected in a trial of the OX40 agonist ivuxolimab. This chain uses TRBV4-1 with TRBJ1-5; D remains ambiguous. The CDR3 sequence is CASSQLPEQPQHF. For the CDR3, the DNA is TGCGCCAGCAGCCAGCTACCGGAACAGCCCCAGCATTTT.